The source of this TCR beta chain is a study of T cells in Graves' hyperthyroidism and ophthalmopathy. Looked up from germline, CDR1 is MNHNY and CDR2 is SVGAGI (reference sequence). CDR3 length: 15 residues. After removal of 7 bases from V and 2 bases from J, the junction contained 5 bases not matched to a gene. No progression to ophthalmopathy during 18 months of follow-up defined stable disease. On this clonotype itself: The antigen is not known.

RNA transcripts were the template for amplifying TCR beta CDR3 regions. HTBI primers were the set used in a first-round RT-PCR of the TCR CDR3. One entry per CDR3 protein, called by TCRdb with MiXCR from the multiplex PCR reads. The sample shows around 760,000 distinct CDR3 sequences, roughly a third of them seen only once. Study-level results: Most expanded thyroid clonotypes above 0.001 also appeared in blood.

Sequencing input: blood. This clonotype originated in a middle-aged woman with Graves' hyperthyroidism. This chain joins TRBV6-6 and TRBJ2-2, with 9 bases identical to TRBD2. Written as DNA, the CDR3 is TGTGCCAGCAAGAGCGGGGGGACCAACACCGGGGAGCTGTTTTTT. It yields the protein CASKSGGTNTGELFF.